This is a list of T cell receptor beta chains from one sample in a study of cytomegalovirus exposure and HLA in healthy donors. Sequencing was performed with immunoSEQ multiplex PCR; in TCRdb, only in-frame clones are kept and a portion is missing. The profile shows a few hundred thousand clones, about nine tenths of them singletons. Material: PBMCs. All receptors come from a girl aged 2 to 10 in good health and CMV-seronegative. Each CDR3 is given with its conserved first and last residue. A D gene is named only where the DNA matches it firmly. The size field is filled for only some rows; it gives once, few, many or a size class.

D gene	CDR3 length	V gene	J gene	clone size	CDR3 protein	CDR3 DNA
.	11	TRBV19	TRBJ2-3	once	CASSTTDTQYF	TGTGCCAGTAGTACTACAGATACGCAGTATTTT
.	12	TRBV2	TRBJ2-5	.	CASSLIQETQYF	TGTGCCAGCAGTTTAATTCAAGAGACCCAGTACTTC
.	11	TRBV29-1	TRBJ1-1	.	CSVTQGTEAFF	TGCAGCGTAACACAGGGAACTGAAGCTTTCTTT
TRBD1	16	TRBV28	TRBJ2-1	.	CASSRSGTGGVNEQFF	TGTGCCAGCAGTCGCTCCGGGACAGGGGGAGTCAATGAGCAGTTCTTC
TRBD1	20	TRBV10-1	TRBJ1-5	.	CASSESNVPGQGHSNQPQHF	TGCGCCAGCAGTGAGTCCAATGTCCCGGGACAGGGGCATAGCAATCAGCCCCAGCATTTT
.	13	TRBV28	TRBJ2-7	.	CASSLSISYEQYF	TGTGCCAGCAGTTTGAGCATCTCCTACGAGCAGTACTTC
TRBD1	15	TRBV7-9	TRBJ2-7	.	CASSLLGTGVDEQYF	TGTGCCAGCAGCTTACTGGGGACAGGGGTAGACGAGCAGTACTTC
TRBD1	17	TRBV7-9	TRBJ2-3	.	CASSSLATGVRTDTQYF	TGTGCCAGCAGCTCCCTAGCGACAGGGGTGCGCACAGATACGCAGTATTTT
TRBD2	14	TRBV10-3	TRBJ2-1	once	CAITTSGGNNEQFF	TGTGCCATCACGACTAGCGGGGGTAACAATGAGCAGTTCTTC
.	12	TRBV15	TRBJ1-2	.	CATSGGGFGYTF	TGTGCCACCAGCGGGGGCGGGTTTGGCTACACCTTC
.	13	TRBV6-1	TRBJ1-6	.	CASSENRNSPLHF	TGTGCCAGCAGTGAAAATCGGAATTCACCCCTCCACTTT
TRBD1	15	TRBV9	TRBJ1-2	.	CASSVETGGGFGYTF	TGTGCCAGCAGCGTAGAAACAGGGGGCGGGTTTGGCTACACCTTC
.	14	TRBV27	TRBJ1-6	.	CASPIRRGSSPLHF	TGTGCCAGCCCTATCCGCAGGGGAAGTTCACCCCTCCACTTT
TRBD2	19	TRBV7-8	TRBJ2-5	.	CASSPILYSGRAYRETQYF	TGTGCCAGCAGCCCCATCCTATATAGCGGGAGGGCCTATCGGGAGACCCAGTACTTC
.	12	TRBV28	TRBJ2-7	.	CASFERGYEQYF	TGTGCCAGCTTTGAAAGGGGCTACGAGCAGTACTTC
TRBD1	14	TRBV7-2	TRBJ1-5	.	CASSWDSSNQPQHF	TGTGCCAGCAGCTGGGACAGTTCCAATCAGCCCCAGCATTTT
.	14	TRBV5-1	TRBJ2-7	.	CASSPQGGHYEQYF	TGCGCCAGCAGCCCCCAGGGGGGACACTACGAGCAGTACTTC
TRBD1	14	TRBV5-1	TRBJ2-7	.	CASSLLTGEYEQYF	TGCGCCAGCAGCCTACTGACAGGGGAATACGAGCAGTACTTC
.	15	TRBV7-9	TRBJ2-3	.	CASSLGGASADTQYF	TGTGCCAGCAGCTTAGGGGGAGCTAGCGCAGATACGCAGTATTTT
.	12	TRBV2	TRBJ1-2	.	CASSEAESGYTF	TGTGCCAGCAGTGAAGCGGAGAGTGGCTACACCTTC
TRBD1	17	TRBV29-1	TRBJ1-2	.	CSVEDRGQSVTNYGYTF	TGCAGCGTTGAAGATCGGGGACAGTCCGTCACTAACTATGGCTACACCTTC
TRBD2	17	TRBV15	TRBJ2-7	.	CATSRETLAGGTYEQYF	TGTGCCACCAGCAGAGAAACACTAGCGGGGGGGACCTACGAGCAGTACTTC
TRBD1	16	TRBV4-2	TRBJ1-4	.	CASSQGQGATNEKLFF	TGTGCCAGCAGCCAAGGACAGGGGGCAACTAATGAAAAACTGTTTTTT
TRBD1	12	TRBV30	TRBJ1-2	.	CAFGTGGYGYTF	TGTGCCTTCGGGACAGGGGGCTATGGCTACACCTTC
.	17	TRBV15	TRBJ1-5	.	CATSRDSRAGDNQPQHF	TGTGCCACCAGCAGAGATTCCAGGGCAGGGGACAATCAGCCCCAGCATTTT
TRBD1	17	TRBV27	TRBJ2-3	.	CASSPYRTGIGTDTQYF	TGTGCCAGCAGTCCGTATCGGACAGGGATCGGCACAGATACGCAGTATTTT
.	15	TRBV10-1	TRBJ1-3	.	CASSESTRDRNTIYF	TGCGCCAGCAGTGAGTCGACTCGGGACAGAAACACCATATATTTT
TRBD1	14	TRBV10-1	TRBJ1-6	.	CASRGTANGAPLHF	TGCGCCAGCAGGGGGACAGCTAACGGTGCACCCCTCCACTTT
TRBD1	17	TRBV27	TRBJ1-2	.	CASAADRGTLANYGYTF	TGTGCCAGCGCTGCGGACAGGGGGACATTAGCTAACTATGGCTACACCTTC
.	16	TRBV7-9	TRBJ2-1	.	CASSSPRQGSYNEQFF	TGTGCCAGCAGCTCCCCTCGCCAGGGGTCCTACAATGAGCAGTTCTTC
TRBD2	16	TRBV7-6	TRBJ2-3	.	CASSLDPGTSGDTQYF	TGTGCCAGCAGCTTAGATCCCGGGACTAGCGGAGATACGCAGTATTTT
.	13	TRBV4-1	TRBJ2-7	.	CASSQDRGYEQYF	TGCGCCAGCAGCCAAGACAGGGGCTACGAGCAGTACTTC
.	12	TRBV5-4	TRBJ2-7	.	CASSLDFYEQYF	TGTGCCAGCAGCTTGGACTTCTACGAGCAGTACTTC
.	16	TRBV30	TRBJ2-5	once	CAWTPGWGRAKETQYF	TGTGCCTGGACCCCCGGATGGGGGCGTGCAAAAGAGACCCAGTACTTC
TRBD1	13	TRBV19	TRBJ1-2	.	CASSIAQGYGYTF	TGTGCCAGTAGTATTGCACAGGGGTATGGCTACACCTTC
TRBD2	15	TRBV29-1	TRBJ2-7	.	CSVPGLAGASYEQYF	TGCAGCGTTCCGGGACTAGCGGGGGCCAGTTACGAGCAGTACTTC
.	15	TRBV9	TRBJ2-7	.	CASSERTGTTYEQYF	TGTGCCAGCAGCGAACGAACAGGGACCACCTACGAGCAGTACTTC
TRBD1	16	TRBV5-4	TRBJ2-1	.	CASSLYWTGGLDEQFF	TGTGCCAGCAGCCTCTACTGGACAGGGGGTCTCGATGAGCAGTTCTTC
TRBD2	16	TRBV9	TRBJ2-2	.	CASSVALAGVDGELFF	TGTGCCAGCAGCGTAGCACTAGCGGGAGTTGACGGGGAGCTGTTTTTT
TRBD2	14	TRBV10-3	TRBJ2-3	.	CATASGGAIDTQYF	TGTGCCACCGCTAGCGGGGGGGCCATAGATACGCAGTATTTT
.	13	TRBV19	TRBJ1-5	once	CASSSGRGQPQHF	TGTGCCAGTAGTTCGGGGAGGGGTCAGCCCCAGCATTTT
.	15	TRBV10-3	TRBJ1-4	.	CAIRDSLATNEKLFF	TGTGCCATCAGGGACAGCCTTGCAACTAATGAAAAACTGTTTTTT
TRBD1	14	TRBV30	TRBJ1-2	once	CAWSYSTGIYGYTF	TGTGCCTGGAGTTACTCGACAGGGATCTATGGCTACACCTTC
TRBD1	17	TRBV6-1	TRBJ1-4	.	CASSESAGGFFGEKLFF	TGTGCCAGCAGTGAATCGGCAGGGGGCTTCTTTGGGGAAAAACTGTTTTTT
.	13	TRBV29-1	TRBJ2-1	.	CSVNWSSYNEQFF	TGCAGCGTGAACTGGAGCTCCTACAATGAGCAGTTCTTC
.	16	TRBV18	TRBJ2-3	.	CASSPPFSGSTDTQYF	TGTGCCAGCTCACCGCCCTTCAGCGGTAGCACAGATACGCAGTATTTT
TRBD2	17	TRBV4-1	TRBJ2-3	.	CASSQGGAGGRTDTQYF	TGCGCCAGCAGCCAAGGGGGGGCGGGGGGGCGCACAGATACGCAGTATTTT
.	14	TRBV18	TRBJ1-1	.	CASSPLSGEFEAFF	TGTGCCAGCTCACCACTGTCAGGGGAATTCGAAGCTTTCTTT